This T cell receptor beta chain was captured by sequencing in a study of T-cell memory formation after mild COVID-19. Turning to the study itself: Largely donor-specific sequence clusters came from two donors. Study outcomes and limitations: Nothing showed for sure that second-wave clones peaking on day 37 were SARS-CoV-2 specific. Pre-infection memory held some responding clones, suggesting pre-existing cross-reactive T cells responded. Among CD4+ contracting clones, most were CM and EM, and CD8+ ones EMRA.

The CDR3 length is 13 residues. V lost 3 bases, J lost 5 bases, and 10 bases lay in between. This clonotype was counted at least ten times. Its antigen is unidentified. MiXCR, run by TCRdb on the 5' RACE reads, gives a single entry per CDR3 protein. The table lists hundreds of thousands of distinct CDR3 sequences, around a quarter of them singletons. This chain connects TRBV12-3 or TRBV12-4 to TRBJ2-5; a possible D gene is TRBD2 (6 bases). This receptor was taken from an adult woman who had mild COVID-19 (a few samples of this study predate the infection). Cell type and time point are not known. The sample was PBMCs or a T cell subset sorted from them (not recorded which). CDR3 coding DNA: TGTGCCAGCAGTTTTGCGGGGAGTGAGACCCAGTACTTC. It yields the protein CASSFAGSETQYF.